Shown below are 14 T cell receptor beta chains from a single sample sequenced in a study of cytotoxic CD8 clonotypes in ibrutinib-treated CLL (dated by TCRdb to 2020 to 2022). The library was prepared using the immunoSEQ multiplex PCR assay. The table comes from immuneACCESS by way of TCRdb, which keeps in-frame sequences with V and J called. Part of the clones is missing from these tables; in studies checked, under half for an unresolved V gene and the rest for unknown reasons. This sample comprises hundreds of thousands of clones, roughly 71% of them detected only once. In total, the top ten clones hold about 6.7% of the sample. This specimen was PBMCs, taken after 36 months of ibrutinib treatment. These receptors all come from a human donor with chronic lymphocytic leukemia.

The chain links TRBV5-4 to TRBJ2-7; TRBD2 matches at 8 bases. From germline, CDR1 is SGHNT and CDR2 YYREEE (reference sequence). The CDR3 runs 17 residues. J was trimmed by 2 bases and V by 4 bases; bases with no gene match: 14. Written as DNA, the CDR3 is TGTGCCAGCAGCGTCGGACTAGCCGGGGCAAGGGCCTACGAGCAGTACTTC. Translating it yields CASSVGLAGARAYEQYF.

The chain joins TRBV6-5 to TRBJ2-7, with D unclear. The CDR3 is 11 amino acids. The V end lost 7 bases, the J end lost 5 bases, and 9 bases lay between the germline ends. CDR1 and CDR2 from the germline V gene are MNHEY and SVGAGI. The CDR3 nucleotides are TGTGCCAGCACCGAGAGAAACGAGCAGTACTTC. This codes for CASTERNEQYF.

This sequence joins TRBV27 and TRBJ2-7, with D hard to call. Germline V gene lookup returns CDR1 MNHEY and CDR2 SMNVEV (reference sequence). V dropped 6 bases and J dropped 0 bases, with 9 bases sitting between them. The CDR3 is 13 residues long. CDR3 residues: CASRQSPSYEQYF. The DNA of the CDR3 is TGTGCCAGCAGACAGAGTCCCTCCTACGAGCAGTACTTC.

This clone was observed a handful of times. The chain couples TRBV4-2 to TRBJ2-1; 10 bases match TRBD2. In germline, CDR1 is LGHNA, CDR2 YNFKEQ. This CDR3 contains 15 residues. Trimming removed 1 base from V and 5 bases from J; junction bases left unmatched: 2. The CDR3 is CASSQGTSGDNEQFF. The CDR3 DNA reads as TGTGCCAGCAGCCAAGGGACTAGCGGAGACAATGAGCAGTTCTTC.

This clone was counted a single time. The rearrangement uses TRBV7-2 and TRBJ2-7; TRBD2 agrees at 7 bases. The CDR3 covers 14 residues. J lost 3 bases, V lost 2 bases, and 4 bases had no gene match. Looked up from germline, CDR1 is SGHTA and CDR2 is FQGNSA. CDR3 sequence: CASSLLAENYEQYF. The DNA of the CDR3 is TGTGCCAGCAGCTTACTAGCGGAGAACTACGAGCAGTACTTC.

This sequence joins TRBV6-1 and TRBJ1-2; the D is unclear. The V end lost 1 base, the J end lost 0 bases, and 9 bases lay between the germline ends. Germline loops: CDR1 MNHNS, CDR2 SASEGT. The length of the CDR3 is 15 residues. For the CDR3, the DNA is TGTGCCAGCAGTGAAGTCGGACTTTCTAACTATGGCTACACCTTC. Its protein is CASSEVGLSNYGYTF.

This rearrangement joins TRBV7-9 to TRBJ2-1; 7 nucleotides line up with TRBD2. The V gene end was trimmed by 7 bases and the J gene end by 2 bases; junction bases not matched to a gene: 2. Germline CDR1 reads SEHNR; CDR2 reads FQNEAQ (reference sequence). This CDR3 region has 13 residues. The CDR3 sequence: CASISGAYNEQFF. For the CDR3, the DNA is TGTGCCAGCATAAGCGGGGCCTACAATGAGCAGTTCTTC.

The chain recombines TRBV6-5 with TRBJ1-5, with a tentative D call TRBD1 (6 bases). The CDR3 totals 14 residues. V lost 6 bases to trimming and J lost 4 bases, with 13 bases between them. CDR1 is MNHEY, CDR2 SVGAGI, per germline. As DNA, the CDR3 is TGTGCCAGCAGCTCCGGGACACGTAATCAGCCCCAGCATTTT. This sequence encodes CASSSGTRNQPQHF.

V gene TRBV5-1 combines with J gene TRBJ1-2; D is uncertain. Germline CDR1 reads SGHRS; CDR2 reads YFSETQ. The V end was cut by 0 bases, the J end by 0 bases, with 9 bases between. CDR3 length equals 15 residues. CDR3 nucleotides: TGCGCCAGCAGCTTGGACAGTCGAGCTAACTATGGCTACACCTTC. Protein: CASSLDSRANYGYTF. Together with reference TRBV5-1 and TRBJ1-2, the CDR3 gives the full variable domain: KAGVTQTPRYLIKTRGQQVTLSCSPISGHRSVSWYQQTPGQGLQFLFEYFSETQRNKGNFPGRFSGRQFSNSRSEMNVSTLELGDSALYLCASSLDSRANYGYTFGSGTRLTVV.

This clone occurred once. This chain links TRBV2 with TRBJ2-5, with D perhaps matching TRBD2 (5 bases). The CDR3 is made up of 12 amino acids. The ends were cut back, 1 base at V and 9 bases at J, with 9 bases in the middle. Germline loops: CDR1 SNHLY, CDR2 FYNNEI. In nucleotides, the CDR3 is TGTGCCAGCAGTGAAGATAAGAGGGCCCAGTACTTC. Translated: CASSEDKRAQYF.

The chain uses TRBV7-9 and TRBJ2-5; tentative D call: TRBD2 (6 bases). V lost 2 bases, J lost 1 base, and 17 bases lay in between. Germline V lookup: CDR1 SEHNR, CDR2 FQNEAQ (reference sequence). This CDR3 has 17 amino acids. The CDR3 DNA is TGTGCCAGCAGCTTAAGACCGCTCCGGGACTCCCAAGAGACCCAGTACTTC. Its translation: CASSLRPLRDSQETQYF.

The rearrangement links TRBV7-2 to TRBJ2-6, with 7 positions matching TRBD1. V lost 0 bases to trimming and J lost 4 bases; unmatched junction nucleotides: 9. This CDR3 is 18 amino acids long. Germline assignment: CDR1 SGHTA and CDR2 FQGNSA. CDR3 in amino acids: CASSLARVQGVGANVLTF. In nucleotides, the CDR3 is TGTGCCAGCAGCTTAGCGAGGGTCCAGGGGGTCGGGGCCAACGTCCTGACTTTC.

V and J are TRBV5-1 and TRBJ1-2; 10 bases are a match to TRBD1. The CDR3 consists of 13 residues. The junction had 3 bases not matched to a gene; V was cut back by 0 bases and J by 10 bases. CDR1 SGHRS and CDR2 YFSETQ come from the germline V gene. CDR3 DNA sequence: TGCGCCAGCAGCTTGGGCGGACAGGGGGACTACACCTTC. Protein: CASSLGGQGDYTF.

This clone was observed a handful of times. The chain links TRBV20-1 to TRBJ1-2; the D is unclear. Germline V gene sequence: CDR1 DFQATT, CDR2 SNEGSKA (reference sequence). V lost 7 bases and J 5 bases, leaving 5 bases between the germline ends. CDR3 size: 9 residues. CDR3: CSVKYGYTF. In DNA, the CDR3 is TGCAGTGTAAAGTATGGCTACACCTTC.